The present TCR beta chain was sequenced within a study of shared clonotypes between healthy human individuals. Study-wide results and limits: Non-shared clonotypes were found to have lower generation probabilities than the clonotypes that were shared by all four of the sorted-subset donors.

Produced via immunoSEQ multiplex PCR; TCRdb's table is partial and in-frame only. The data show 700,000 or so clones, 72% seen once. As to this clone: Its antigen is undetermined.

V lost 1 base and J lost 8, with 17 bases in between. The CDR3 has 14 residues. The germline CDR1 and CDR2 sequences are SQVTM and ANQGSEA. Material for sequencing was memory CD4+ T cells sorted from blood. Subset noted: CD45RA-negative fraction. The genes are TRBV29-1 and TRBJ1-2, with a weak D call TRBD1 (5 bases). This receptor was taken from a woman in her 30s in good health. The CDR3 DNA is TGCAGCGTTGAAGCCGGGGCAAAGGAGTCGGGCTACACCTTC. Translating it yields CSVEAGAKESGYTF.